The subject of this entry is one T cell receptor (beta chain). The sample comes from a study of glioma-infiltrating T cells after dendritic cell vaccination. Profiled with immunoSEQ multiplex PCR; TCRdb holds only in-frame clones, not every one. The data contain approximately 90,000 clones, 75% to 90% of them singletons. As for time point: after dendritic cell vaccination, including at tumor progression/relapse. CDR3 length: 16 residues. Trimming cost V 6 bases and J 15 bases; bases outside gene matches: 16. Germline V CDR1 and CDR2: SNHLY, FYNNEI. The sample in question was blood, obtained after dendritic cell vaccination. The rearrangement links TRBV2 to TRBJ2-4; 14 nucleotides align to TRBD2. The source of this sequence is a human donor with glioblastoma. CDR3 sequence reads: CASSEYILGLAGVAYF. Written as DNA, the CDR3 is TGTGCCAGCAGCGAATACATACTGGGACTAGCGGGAGTCGCGTACTTC.